This TCR beta chain comes out of a study of beta chain features in type 1 diabetes. Notes on the study in general: Researchers report that Type 1 diabetes patients had moderately but significantly shorter TCRB CDR3s across all four CD4+ subsets. Compared with healthy donors, patients appeared to share more similar naive, central memory and regulatory TCRB repertoires. These data did not resolve whether HLA type affects TCRB rearrangement.

This CDR3 has 12 amino acids. V lost 7 bases, J lost 8 bases, and 5 bases stayed unmatched. In germline, CDR1 is SQVTM, CDR2 ANQGSEA. Expressed TCRB transcripts got sequenced, as all isolated RNA was reverse transcribed. TCRdb keeps only in-frame clones here, not all; method: immunoSEQ multiplex PCR. The sample has 140,000 or so clones; about 13% are singletons. This clone was picked up a small number of times. Its antigen is unknown. This receptor was taken from a man between 18 and 29 years old with type 1 diabetes. The sample consisted of central memory CD4+ T cells from blood. The chain has TRBV29-1 and TRBJ1-3, with TRBD1 identical over 10 bases. CDR3 region: CSGKGQGDTIYF. CDR3 nucleotide sequence: TGCAGCGGGAAAGGACAGGGGGACACCATATATTTT.